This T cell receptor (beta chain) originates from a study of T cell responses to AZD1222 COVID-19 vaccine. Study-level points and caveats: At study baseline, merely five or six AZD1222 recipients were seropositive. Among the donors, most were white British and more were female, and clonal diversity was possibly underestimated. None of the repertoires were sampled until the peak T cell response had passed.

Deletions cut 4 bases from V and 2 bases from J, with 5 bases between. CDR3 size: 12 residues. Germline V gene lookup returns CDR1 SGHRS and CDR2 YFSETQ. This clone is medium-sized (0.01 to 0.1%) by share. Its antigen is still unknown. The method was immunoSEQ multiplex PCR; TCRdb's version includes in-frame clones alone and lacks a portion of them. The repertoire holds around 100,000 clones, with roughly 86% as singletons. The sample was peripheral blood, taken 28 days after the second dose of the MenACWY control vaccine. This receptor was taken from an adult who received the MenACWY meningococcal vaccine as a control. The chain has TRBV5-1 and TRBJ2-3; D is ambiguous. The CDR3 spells CASSATTDTQYF. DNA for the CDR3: TGCGCCAGCAGCGCTACCACAGATACGCAGTATTTT.